This T cell receptor (beta chain) was sequenced in a study of cytomegalovirus exposure and HLA in healthy donors. Remarks on this clone: Its antigen is unidentified.

The CDR3 is 15 amino acids. Looked up from germline, CDR1 is LNHDA and CDR2 is SQIVND (reference sequence). The J segment lost 2 bases and the V segment lost 3 bases, leaving 3 bases of the junction unmatched. 60 Vbeta and 13 Jbeta primers were used in PCR. Generated by immunoSEQ multiplex PCR, the TCRdb table keeps only in-frame clones and is missing some. This table holds about 120,000 clones, about three quarters found once. Study-level results: Reportedly, HLA-A and HLA-B alleles of most subjects were accurately predicted from TCR beta. TCR beta V- and J-gene trimming was later associated with a missense DCLRE1C variant.

The origin of this receptor is a woman aged 25 to 39 in good health and CMV-seropositive. Sequences were obtained from PBMCs. The chain recombines TRBV19 with TRBJ2-2, with 7 bases identical to TRBD1. The CDR3 sequence is CASSMYRGNTGELFF. CDR3 nucleotide sequence: TGTGCCAGTAGTATGTACAGGGGTAACACCGGGGAGCTGTTTTTT.